One sample yielded the 18 T cell receptor beta chains listed below, sequenced in a study of blood T cell repertoires in COVID-19. Sequencing used immunoSEQ multiplex PCR; TCRdb keeps in-frame clones, though not all of them. In the table there are 66,000 or so clones, around 84% of which are singletons. Specimen: peripheral blood. Receptors were obtained from a man over 45 with active COVID-19.

V is TRBV12-5 and J is TRBJ1-2; D is unclear. This CDR3 region has 13 residues. Germline V gene sequence: CDR1 LGHNT, CDR2 FRNRAP. The V and J ends lost 1 base and 8 bases respectively, with 11 bases between them. The CDR3 region has the DNA TGTGCTAGTGGTTTGGGGACTGCTGGGGGCTACACCTTC. Residues: CASGLGTAGGYTF.

V gene TRBV6-2 or TRBV6-3 combines with J gene TRBJ2-1, with 7 bases aligning to TRBD1. J was trimmed by 1 base and V by 2 bases; bases with no gene match: 8. Per the germline V gene, CDR1 is MNHEY and CDR2 is SVGEGT. The CDR3 contains 17 residues. The CDR3 here is CASSYRPPGQSYNEQFF. CDR3 in DNA: TGTGCCAGCAGTTACCGACCACCGGGACAGTCCTACAATGAGCAGTTCTTC.

This chain uses TRBV7-8 with TRBJ2-3; 8 nucleotides align to TRBD1. This CDR3 region has 15 residues. Germline trimming cut 0 bases from V and 3 bases from J; bases unmatched to any gene: 2. Germline V gene sequence: CDR1 SGHVS, CDR2 FQNEAQ. DNA of the CDR3: TGTGCCAGCAGCTTAGCACAGGGGGTAACAGATACGCAGTATTTT. Its translation: CASSLAQGVTDTQYF.

The gene calls are TRBV11-3 and TRBJ2-2; D is ambiguous. This CDR3 has 14 amino acids. The V gene lost 6 bases and the J gene lost 6 bases, with 14 bases spanning the gap. CDR1 is SGHNT, CDR2 YENEEA, per germline. DNA for the CDR3: TGTGCCAGCAGTATGCTTAGTGTTGCCGGGGAGCTGTTTTTT. This gives the protein CASSMLSVAGELFF. Based on the CDR3 plus reference TRBV11-3 and TRBJ2-2, the full variable domain is EAGVVQSPRYKIIEKKQPVAFWCNPISGHNTLYWYLQNLGQGPELLIRYENEEAVDDSQLPKDRFSAERLKGVDSTLKIQPAELGDSAVYLCASSMLSVAGELFFGEGSRLTVL.

The chain joins TRBV10-2 to TRBJ2-5, with D perhaps TRBD1 (6 bases). V gave up 6 bases and J gave up 3 bases, with 23 bases separating them. Looked up from germline, CDR1 is WSHSY and CDR2 is SAAADI. This CDR3 is 17 amino acids long. The CDR3 sequence is CASRDGGTYSQEETQYF. The CDR3, as DNA: TGCGCCAGCAGGGATGGGGGCACCTACTCCCAGGAAGAGACCCAGTACTTC.

In this sample, this clone turned up once. V usage is TRBV11-2 and J usage is TRBJ2-7; weak D call: TRBD1 (6 bases). Germline V gene data show CDR1 as SGHAT and CDR2 as FQNNGV. This CDR3 contains 14 residues. V was shortened by 2 bases and J by 5 bases, with 13 bases between the two germline ends. CDR3 sequence (DNA): TGTGCCAGCAGCTTAAATAAGGCAGGGGACGAGCAGTACTTC. It yields the protein CASSLNKAGDEQYF.

This chain joins TRBV5-5 and TRBJ2-1, with 10 bases lining up with TRBD2. V lost 6 bases, J lost 0 bases, and 9 bases stayed unmatched. The CDR3 is 17 amino acids. CDR1 and CDR2 from the germline V gene are SGHKS and YYEKEE (reference sequence). For the CDR3, the DNA is TGTGCCAGCAACAATAAGACTAGCGGGTTCTCCTACAATGAGCAGTTCTTC. It codes for CASNNKTSGFSYNEQFF.

The chain recombines TRBV7-2 with TRBJ2-1, with 9 bases identical to TRBD2. J was trimmed by 13 bases and V by 1 base; bases with no gene match: 11. Per germline, CDR1 SGHTA and CDR2 FQGNSA. The CDR3 has 15 residues. CDR3 amino acids: CASSLEGSGGRPQFF. The CDR3 DNA is TGTGCCAGCAGCTTAGAAGGTAGCGGGGGCCGTCCTCAGTTCTTC. Looking up the rest from reference TRBV7-2 and TRBJ2-1 gives the full variable domain: GAGVSQSPSNKVTEKGKDVELRCDPISGHTALYWYRQSLGQGLEFLIYFQGNSAPDKSGLPSDRFSAERTGGSVSTLTIQRTQQEDSAVYLCASSLEGSGGRPQFFGPGTRLTVL.

The CDR3 reads CASSLDGSSYNEQFF. The CDR3 nucleotides are TGTGCCAGCAGCTTGGACGGGAGCTCCTACAATGAGCAGTTCTTC. The chain couples TRBV5-5 to TRBJ2-1; tentatively, D is TRBD2 (6 bases). Germline V gene sequence: CDR1 SGHKS, CDR2 YYEKEE (reference sequence). Trimming shortened V by 0 bases and J by 0 bases, and 7 bases separated the two germline ends. This CDR3 region has 15 residues.

The V gene is TRBV18, the J gene TRBJ2-7, with D possibly being TRBD2 (7 bases). The CDR3 extends over 15 amino acids. V was pared by 3 bases and J by 4 bases, with 16 bases between. CDR1 KGHSH and CDR2 LQKENI come from the germline V gene. The CDR3 DNA sequence: TGTGCCAGCTCACCGCGTAGGGGGGGCGATTACGAGCAGTACTTC. It translates to CASSPRRGGDYEQYF.

In nucleotides, the CDR3 is TGCAGCGTTGAAAGGGAAGACAGAGCACTTCCCGGGGAGCTGTTTTTT. Translating it yields CSVEREDRALPGELFF. The chain carries TRBV29-1 and TRBJ2-2, with D possibly TRBD1 on 5 matching bases. The germline V gene encodes CDR1 SQVTM and CDR2 ANQGSEA. This CDR3 comprises 16 residues. V lost 2 bases to trimming and J lost 6 bases, with 19 bases between them.

In this sample, this clone turned up a few times. The V and J genes are TRBV7-2 and TRBJ2-7; 8 bases map to TRBD2. The CDR3 runs 14 residues. Per germline, CDR1 SGHTA and CDR2 FQGNSA. With V trimmed by 5 bases and J by 2 bases, 5 bases remained unmatched. CDR3: CASSQTSGPYEQYV. DNA for the CDR3: TGTGCCAGCAGCCAAACTAGCGGCCCCTACGAGCAGTACGTC.

This rearrangement joins TRBV6-5 to TRBJ2-5, with D possibly TRBD2 on 5 matching bases. Germline V gives CDR1 MNHEY, CDR2 SVGAGI. There are 16 residues in the CDR3. V gave up 0 bases and J gave up 4 bases, with 15 bases separating them. CDR3 DNA: TGTGCCAGCAGTTACTCTACCCTTGGACGGGGAGAGACCCAGTACTTC. Translation gives CASSYSTLGRGETQYF.

V is TRBV5-5 and J is TRBJ1-1, with 7 nucleotides matching TRBD1. The length of the CDR3 is 15 residues. Germline lookup yields CDR1 SGHKS and CDR2 YYEKEE (reference sequence). The junction had 10 bases not matched to a gene; V was cut back by 5 bases and J by 3 bases. CDR3 nucleotides: TGTGCCAGCAGAGTGACAGGGTGGGAGGACACTGAAGCTTTCTTT. It translates to CASRVTGWEDTEAFF.

The chain has TRBV2 and TRBJ2-7; 11 bases line up with TRBD2. Unmatched junction bases numbered 10, after V lost 8 bases and J lost 4 bases. Germline CDR1 is SNHLY and CDR2 is FYNNEI. The CDR3 totals 15 residues. CDR3 sequence: CASPGLAVGGYEQYF. The DNA of the CDR3 is TGTGCCAGCCCGGGACTAGCGGTCGGTGGATACGAGCAGTACTTC.

The J gene is TRBJ1-1, the V gene TRBV18; weak D call: TRBD1 (5 bases). The V and J ends lost 6 bases and 3 bases respectively, with 14 bases between them. This CDR3 is 14 amino acids long. Germline V gene lookup returns CDR1 KGHSH and CDR2 LQKENI. In DNA, the CDR3 is TGTGCCAGCTCTCCTCTTGGGGGGGACACTGAAGCTTTCTTT. This gives the protein CASSPLGGDTEAFF.

This clone was seen only once. The CDR3 nucleotides read TGTGCCAGCAGAGGCGGGGGCCAGCACAATGAGCAGTTCTTC. The encoded protein is CASRGGGQHNEQFF. This chain links TRBV5-8 with TRBJ2-1, with a possible D match to TRBD2 (7 bases). Trimming took off 5 bases at V and 5 bases at J, with 14 bases between the two ends. CDR1 SGHTS and CDR2 YDEGEE come from the germline V gene. The CDR3 contains 14 residues. Full variable domain (missing parts from reference TRBV5-8 and TRBJ2-1): EAGVTQSPTHLIKTRGQQATLRCSPISGHTSVYWYQQALGLGLQFLLWYDEGEERNRGNFPPRFSGRQFPNYSSELNVNALELEDSALYLCASRGGGQHNEQFFGPGTRLTVL.

This clone came up once. CDR3 coding DNA: TGTGCCAGCAGTCCCAGTGCAGGTCAAGACGAGCAGTACGTC. This translates into CASSPSAGQDEQYV. The V call is TRBV6-6, the J call TRBJ2-7; unclear D gene. The CDR3 has 14 residues. V lost 5 bases and J lost 5, with 16 bases in between. Germline assignment: CDR1 MNHNY and CDR2 SVGAGI (reference sequence).